This T cell receptor beta chain is drawn from a study of CXCR3-negative and CXCR3-positive naive CD8 T cells. General observations from the study: Across naive subsets, surface CD5 expression was comparable, and TCR strength was inferred from properties of the TRB CDR3. Relative to memory CD8+ cells, whose diversity was much lower, both naive subsets had comparably high diversity.

Libraries of TRB cDNA were made by 5' RACE and carried UMIs. With the 5' RACE reads reprocessed, TCRdb shows one record per CDR3 protein and no DNA. This table holds some 5,500 distinct CDR3 sequences. Triplicate sorts of roughly 300,000 cells per CD8+ subset. Within the CD8+ T cell compartment, naive cells were CD45RO-CCR7+CD27+CD95-. This clonotype is identified as medium-sized from frequency. Its antigen is as yet unknown. The CDR3 covers 17 residues. The germline V gene encodes CDR1 SQVTM and CDR2 ANQGSEA. The sample consisted of naive CXCR3- CD8+ T cells from blood. Subset specified: CD45RO-CCR7+CD27+CD95- naive CD8+ T cells lacking CXCR3 (TNR3-). The receptor comes from a human donor in good health. Some clones in this sample may be carry-over from other donors' samples. The rearrangement links TRBV29-1 to TRBJ1-3. The CDR3 here is CSVEGAAAGMRGNTIYF.